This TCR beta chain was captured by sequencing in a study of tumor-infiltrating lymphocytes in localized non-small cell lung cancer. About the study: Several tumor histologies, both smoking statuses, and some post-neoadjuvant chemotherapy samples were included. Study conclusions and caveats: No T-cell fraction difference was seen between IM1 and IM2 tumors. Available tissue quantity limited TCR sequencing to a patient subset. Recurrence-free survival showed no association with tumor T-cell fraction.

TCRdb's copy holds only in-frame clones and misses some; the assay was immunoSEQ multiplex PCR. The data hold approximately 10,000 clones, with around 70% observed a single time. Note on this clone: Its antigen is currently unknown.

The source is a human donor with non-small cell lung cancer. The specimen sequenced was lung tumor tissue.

The CDR3 DNA reads as TGTGCCTGGAGTGTCCATTCCGGACAGGGGAACTATGGCTACACCTTC. Amino acids: CAWSVHSGQGNYGYTF. The J gene is TRBJ1-2, the V gene TRBV30; 9 bases map to TRBD1. The CDR3 has 16 residues. Germline V gene sequence: CDR1 GTSNPN, CDR2 SVGIG (reference sequence). V shed 0 bases, J shed 2 bases, and the junction held 7 bases outside the gene matches.